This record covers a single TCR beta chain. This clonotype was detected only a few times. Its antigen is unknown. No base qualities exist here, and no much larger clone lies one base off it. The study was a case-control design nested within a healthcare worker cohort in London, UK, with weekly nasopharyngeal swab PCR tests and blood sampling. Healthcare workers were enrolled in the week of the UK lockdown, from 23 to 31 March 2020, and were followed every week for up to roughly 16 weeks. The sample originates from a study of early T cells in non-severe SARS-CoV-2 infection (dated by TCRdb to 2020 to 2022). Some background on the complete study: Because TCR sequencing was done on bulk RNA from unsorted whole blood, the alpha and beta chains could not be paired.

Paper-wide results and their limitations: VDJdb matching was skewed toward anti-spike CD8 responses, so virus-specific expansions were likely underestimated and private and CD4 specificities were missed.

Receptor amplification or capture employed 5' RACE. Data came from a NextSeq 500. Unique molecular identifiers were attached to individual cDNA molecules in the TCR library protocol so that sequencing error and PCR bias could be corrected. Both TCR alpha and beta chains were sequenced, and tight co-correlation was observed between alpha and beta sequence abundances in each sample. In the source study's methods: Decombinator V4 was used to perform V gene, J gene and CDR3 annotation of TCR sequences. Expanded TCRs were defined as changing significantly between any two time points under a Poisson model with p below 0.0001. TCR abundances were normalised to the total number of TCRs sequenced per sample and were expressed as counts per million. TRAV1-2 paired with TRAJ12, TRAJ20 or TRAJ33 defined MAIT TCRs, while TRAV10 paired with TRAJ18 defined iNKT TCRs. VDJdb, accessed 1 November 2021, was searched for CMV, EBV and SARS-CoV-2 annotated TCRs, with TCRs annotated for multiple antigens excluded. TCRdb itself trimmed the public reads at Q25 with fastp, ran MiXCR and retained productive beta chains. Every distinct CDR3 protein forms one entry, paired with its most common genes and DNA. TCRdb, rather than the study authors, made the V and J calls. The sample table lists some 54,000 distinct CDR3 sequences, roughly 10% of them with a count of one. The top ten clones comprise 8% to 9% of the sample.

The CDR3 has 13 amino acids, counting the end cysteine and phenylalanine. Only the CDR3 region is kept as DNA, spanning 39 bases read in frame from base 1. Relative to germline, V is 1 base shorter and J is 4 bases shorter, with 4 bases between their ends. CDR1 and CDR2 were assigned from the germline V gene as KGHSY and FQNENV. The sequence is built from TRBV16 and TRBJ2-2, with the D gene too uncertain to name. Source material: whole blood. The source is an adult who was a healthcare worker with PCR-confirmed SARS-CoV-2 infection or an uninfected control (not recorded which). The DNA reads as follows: TGTGCCAGCAGCCAATTGTCCACCGGGGAGCTGTTTTTT. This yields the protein CASSQLSTGELFF. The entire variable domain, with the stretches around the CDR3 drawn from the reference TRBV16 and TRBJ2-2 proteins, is GEEVAQTPKHLVRGEGQKAKLYCAPIKGHSYVFWYQQVLKNEFKFLISFQNENVFDETGMPKERFSAKCLPNSPCSLEIQATKLEDSAVYFCASSQLSTGELFFGEGSRLTVL.